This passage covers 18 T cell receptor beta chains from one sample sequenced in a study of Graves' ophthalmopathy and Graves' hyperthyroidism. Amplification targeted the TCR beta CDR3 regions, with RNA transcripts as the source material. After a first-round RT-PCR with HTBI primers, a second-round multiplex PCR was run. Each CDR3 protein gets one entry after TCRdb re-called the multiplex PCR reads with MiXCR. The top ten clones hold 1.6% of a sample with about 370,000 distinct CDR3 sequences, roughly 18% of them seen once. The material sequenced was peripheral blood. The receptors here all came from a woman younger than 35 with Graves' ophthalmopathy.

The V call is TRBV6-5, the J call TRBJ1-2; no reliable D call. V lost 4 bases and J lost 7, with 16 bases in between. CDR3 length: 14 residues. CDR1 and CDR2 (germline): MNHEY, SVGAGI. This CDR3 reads CASSSNPPYSGYTF. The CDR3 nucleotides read TGTGCCAGCAGTTCAAACCCACCCTATTCTGGCTACACCTTC.

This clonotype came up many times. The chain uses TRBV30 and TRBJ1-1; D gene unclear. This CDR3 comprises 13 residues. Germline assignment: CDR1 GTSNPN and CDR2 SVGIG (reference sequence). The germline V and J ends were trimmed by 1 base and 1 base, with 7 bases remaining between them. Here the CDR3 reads CAWSDWENTEAFF. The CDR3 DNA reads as TGTGCCTGGAGTGATTGGGAGAACACTGAAGCTTTCTTT.

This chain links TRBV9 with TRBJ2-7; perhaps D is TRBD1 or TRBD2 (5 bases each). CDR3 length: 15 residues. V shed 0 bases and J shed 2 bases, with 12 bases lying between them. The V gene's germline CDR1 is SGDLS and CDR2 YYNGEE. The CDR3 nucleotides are TGTGCCAGCAGCGTAGCAGGGTCCGGGACCTACGAGCAGTACTTC. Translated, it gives CASSVAGSGTYEQYF.

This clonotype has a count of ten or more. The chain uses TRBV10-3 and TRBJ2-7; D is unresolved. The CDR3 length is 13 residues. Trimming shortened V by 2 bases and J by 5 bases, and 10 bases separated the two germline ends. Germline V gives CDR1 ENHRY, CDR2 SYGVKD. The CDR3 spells CAISEGILNEQYF. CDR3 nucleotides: TGTGCCATCAGTGAGGGAATTTTAAACGAGCAGTACTTC.

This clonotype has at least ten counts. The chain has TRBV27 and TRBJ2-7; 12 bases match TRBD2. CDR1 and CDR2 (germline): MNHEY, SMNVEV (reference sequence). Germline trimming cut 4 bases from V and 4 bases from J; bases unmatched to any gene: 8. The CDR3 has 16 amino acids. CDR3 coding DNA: TGTGCCAGCAGTTGGTCTAGCGGGAGGGCCAAGTACGAGCAGTACTTC. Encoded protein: CASSWSSGRAKYEQYF.

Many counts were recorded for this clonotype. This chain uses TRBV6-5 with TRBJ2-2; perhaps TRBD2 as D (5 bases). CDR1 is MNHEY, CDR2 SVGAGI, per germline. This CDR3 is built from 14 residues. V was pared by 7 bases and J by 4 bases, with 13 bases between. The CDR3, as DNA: TGTGCCAGCATGCGGGCCGGGCCCACCGGGGAGCTGTTTTTT. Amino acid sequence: CASMRAGPTGELFF.

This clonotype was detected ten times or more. The CDR3 region is CASSPRSGELFF. CDR3 sequence (DNA): TGTGCCAGCAGCCCCAGGAGCGGGGAGCTGTTTTTT. V gene TRBV7-3 combines with J gene TRBJ2-2; no clear D gene. Germline assignment: CDR1 SGHTA and CDR2 FQGTGA. The length of the CDR3 is 12 residues. V shed 5 bases and J shed 7 bases, with 8 bases lying between them.

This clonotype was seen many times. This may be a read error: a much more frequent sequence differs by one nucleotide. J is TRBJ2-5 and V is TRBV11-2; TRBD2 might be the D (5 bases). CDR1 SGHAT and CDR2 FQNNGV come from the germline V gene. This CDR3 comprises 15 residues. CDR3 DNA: TGTGCCAGCAGCTCGGACGGACTGATACAAGAGACCCTGTACTTC. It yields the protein CASSSDGLIQETLYF.

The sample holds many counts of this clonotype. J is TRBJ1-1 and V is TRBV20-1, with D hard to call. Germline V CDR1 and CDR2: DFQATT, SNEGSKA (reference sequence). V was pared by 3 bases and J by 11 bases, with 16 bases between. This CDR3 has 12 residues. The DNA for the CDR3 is TGCAGTGCTAGGATACCGGGCGGAGCGGCTTTCTTT. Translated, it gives CSARIPGGAAFF.

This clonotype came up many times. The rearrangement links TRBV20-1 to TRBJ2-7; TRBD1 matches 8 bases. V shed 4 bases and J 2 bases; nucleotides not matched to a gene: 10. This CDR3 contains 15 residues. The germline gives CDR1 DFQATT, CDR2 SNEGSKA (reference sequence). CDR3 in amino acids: CSATNRRTGTYEQYF. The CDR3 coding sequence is TGCAGTGCTACTAATCGTAGGACAGGGACCTACGAGCAGTACTTC.

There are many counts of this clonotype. The chain's CDR3 is CASFDRGNEQYF. The CDR3, as DNA: TGTGCCAGCTTTGACAGGGGTAACGAGCAGTACTTC. The J gene is TRBJ2-7, the V gene TRBV6-5; 8 bases line up with TRBD1. Germline values: CDR1 MNHEY, CDR2 SVGAGI. V dropped 8 bases and J dropped 5; count of bases not matched to a gene: 5. This CDR3 has 12 residues.

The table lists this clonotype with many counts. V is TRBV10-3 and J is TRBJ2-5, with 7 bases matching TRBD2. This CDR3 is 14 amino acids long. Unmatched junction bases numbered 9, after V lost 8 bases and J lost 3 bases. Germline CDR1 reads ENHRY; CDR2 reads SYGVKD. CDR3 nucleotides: TGTGCCATCGGAATTTCGGGACTAAAAGAGACCCAGTACTTC. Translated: CAIGISGLKETQYF.

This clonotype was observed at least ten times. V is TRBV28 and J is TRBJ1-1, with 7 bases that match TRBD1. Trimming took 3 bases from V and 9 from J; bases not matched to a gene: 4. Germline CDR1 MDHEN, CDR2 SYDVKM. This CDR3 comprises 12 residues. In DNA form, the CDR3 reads TGTGCCAGCAGTTTGCAGACAGGGAAAGCTTTCTTT. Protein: CASSLQTGKAFF. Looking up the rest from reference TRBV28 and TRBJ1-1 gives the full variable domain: DVKVTQSSRYLVKRTGEKVFLECVQDMDHENMFWYRQDPGLGLRLIYFSYDVKMKEKGDIPEGYSVSREKKERFSLILESASTNQTSMYLCASSLQTGKAFFGQGTRLTVV.

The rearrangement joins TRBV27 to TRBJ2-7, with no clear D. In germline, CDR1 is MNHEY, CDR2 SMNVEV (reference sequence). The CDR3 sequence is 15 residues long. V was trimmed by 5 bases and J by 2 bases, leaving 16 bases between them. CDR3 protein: CASSRTAGPTYEQYF. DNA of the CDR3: TGTGCCAGCAGTCGCACCGCCGGGCCAACCTACGAGCAGTACTTC.

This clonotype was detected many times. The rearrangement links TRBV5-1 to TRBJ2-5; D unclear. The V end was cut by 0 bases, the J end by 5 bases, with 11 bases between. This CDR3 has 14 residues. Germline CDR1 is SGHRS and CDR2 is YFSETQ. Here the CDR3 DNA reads TGCGCCAGCAGCTTGGAACCGGGCTTGGAGACCCAGTACTTC. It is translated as CASSLEPGLETQYF.

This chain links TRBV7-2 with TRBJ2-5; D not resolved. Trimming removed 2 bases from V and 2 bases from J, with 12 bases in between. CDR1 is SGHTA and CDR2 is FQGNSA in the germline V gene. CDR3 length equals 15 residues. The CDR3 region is CASSLSHTTQETQYF. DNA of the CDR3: TGTGCCAGCAGCTTAAGTCATACTACGCAAGAGACCCAGTACTTC.

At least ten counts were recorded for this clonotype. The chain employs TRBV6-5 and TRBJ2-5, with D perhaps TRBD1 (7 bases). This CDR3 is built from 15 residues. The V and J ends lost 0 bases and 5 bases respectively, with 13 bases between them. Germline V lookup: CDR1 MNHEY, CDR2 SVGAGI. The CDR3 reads CASSYSAAGGETQYF. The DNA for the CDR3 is TGTGCCAGCAGTTACTCGGCCGCAGGGGGGGAGACCCAGTACTTC.

The CDR3: CSASVYVGLAGPNTGELFF. The CDR3 nucleotides read TGCAGTGCTAGTGTTTACGTGGGACTAGCGGGACCGAACACCGGGGAGCTGTTTTTT. The genes are TRBV20-1 and TRBJ2-2; TRBD2 aligns across 13 bases. V gave up 3 bases and J gave up 0 bases; unmatched junction bases: 10. Germline loops: CDR1 DFQATT, CDR2 SNEGSKA (reference sequence). The CDR3 runs to 19 residues.